Each of the 15 T cell receptor beta chains below was sequenced from the same sample in a study of blood T cell dynamics during melanoma immunotherapy. Using immunoSEQ multiplex PCR, the repertoire was profiled, and TCRdb retains in-frame clones only, with some absent. The repertoire includes thousands of clones, 88% of them detected once, and over 2% sits in the top ten. Time point: week 3, after first cycle of checkpoint inhibitor. Sequencing was performed on blood, taken from a patient treated with checkpoint blockade. The origin of the receptors is a human donor with melanoma.

The rearrangement joins TRBV6-6 to TRBJ1-5; no clear D. Trimming took 2 bases from V and 3 from J, leaving 11 bases between them. The germline V gene encodes CDR1 MNHNY and CDR2 SVGAGI (reference sequence). The CDR3 covers 15 residues. In nucleotides, the CDR3 is TGTGCCAGCAGTTACCTACGGGGAGACAATCAGCCCCAGCATTTT. This encodes CASSYLRGDNQPQHF.

This chain uses TRBV6-5 with TRBJ2-1; 7 bases align to TRBD2. Trimming removed 10 bases from V and 4 bases from J; junction bases left unmatched: 7. The CDR3 has 13 residues. Germline V gene lookup returns CDR1 MNHEY and CDR2 SVGAGI. The chain's CDR3 is CATRLALYNEQFF. The CDR3 DNA is TGTGCCACCCGACTAGCCCTTTACAATGAGCAGTTCTTC.

The gene calls are TRBV7-9 and TRBJ1-4; D not resolved. The CDR3 has 15 amino acids. Germline loops: CDR1 SEHNR, CDR2 FQNEAQ (reference sequence). With 3 bases removed from V and 4 bases from J, the gap between germline ends came to 12 bases. CDR3 nucleotides: TGTGCCAGCAGCTTGAGGGCAGAGCTTAATGAAAAACTGTTTTTT. Translation: CASSLRAELNEKLFF.

The rearrangement joins TRBV27 to TRBJ2-1; unclear D gene. The CDR3 is 13 amino acids. Per the germline V gene, CDR1 is MNHEY and CDR2 is SMNVEV (reference sequence). Deletions cut 1 base from V and 3 bases from J, with 4 bases between. The DNA for the CDR3 is TGTGCCAGCAGTTTATTTGACTACAATGAGCAGTTCTTC. Translated: CASSLFDYNEQFF.

The rearrangement uses TRBV30 and TRBJ2-5; 7 nucleotides agree with TRBD1. Near its end, the DNA agrees better with TRBJ2-7, so the J call may be wrong. Germline CDR1 GTSNPN, CDR2 SVGIG (reference sequence). This CDR3 spans 12 amino acids. CDR3 sequence (DNA): TGTGCCTGCTCACAGGGGTTCCACGAGCAGTACTTC. Residues: CACSQGFHEQYF.

V gene TRBV10-3 combines with J gene TRBJ2-7, with no clear D. The CDR3 consists of 13 residues. The V end lost 0 bases, the J end lost 5 bases, and 8 bases lay between the germline ends. Per the germline V gene, CDR1 is ENHRY and CDR2 is SYGVKD. The CDR3 bases are TGTGCCATCAGTGAGTCGATACAGCACGAGCAGTACTTC. It is translated as CAISESIQHEQYF.

The rearrangement joins TRBV6-1 to TRBJ1-2, with a weak D call TRBD1 (6 bases). Germline V lookup: CDR1 MNHNS, CDR2 SASEGT. This CDR3 has 15 amino acids. With 2 bases removed from V and 4 bases from J, the gap between germline ends came to 14 bases. For the CDR3, the DNA is TGTGCCAGCAGTGAAATGGACAGTGATTTCTATGGCTACACCTTC. It yields the protein CASSEMDSDFYGYTF.

This clone was seen just once. In nucleotides, the CDR3 is TGTGCCAGCAGTTTCGGAGGGTCTGGGGCCAACGTCCTGACTTTC. Its protein product is CASSFGGSGANVLTF. The chain uses TRBV28 and TRBJ2-6, with a weak D call TRBD2 (6 bases). CDR3 length: 15 residues. Trimming shortened V by 3 bases and J by 1 base, and 7 bases separated the two germline ends. Germline values: CDR1 MDHEN, CDR2 SYDVKM.

The V gene is TRBV19, the J gene TRBJ2-6; no reliable D call. CDR3 length: 14 amino acids. V gave up 8 bases and J gave up 2 bases, with 10 bases separating them. CDR1 and CDR2 from the germline V gene are LNHDA and SQIVND (reference sequence). The CDR3 spells CASLKKTGANVLTF. The DNA for the CDR3 is TGTGCCAGTTTAAAGAAAACTGGGGCCAACGTCCTGACTTTC.

Only one count was recorded for this clone. This chain joins TRBV20-1 and TRBJ1-1; maybe TRBD1 (6 bases). The germline CDR1 and CDR2 sequences are DFQATT and SNEGSKA (reference sequence). V was clipped by 5 bases and J by 8 bases, with 12 bases between them. The CDR3 contains 11 residues. Here the CDR3 reads CSALQGREAFF. The CDR3, as DNA: TGCAGTGCTCTACAGGGCAGAGAAGCTTTCTTT.

The chain recombines TRBV7-8 with TRBJ2-7, with 9 bases aligning to TRBD2. Germline trimming cut 8 bases from V and 2 bases from J; bases unmatched to any gene: 4. Per germline, CDR1 SGHVS and CDR2 FQNEAQ. The CDR3 runs 13 residues. The CDR3: CASARTSAYEQYF. The CDR3 nucleotides read TGTGCCAGCGCGCGGACTAGCGCCTACGAGCAGTACTTC. Filled out from reference TRBV7-8 and TRBJ2-7, the complete variable domain reads GAGVSQSPRYKVAKRGQDVALRCDPISGHVSLFWYQQALGQGPEFLTYFQNEAQLDKSGLPSDRFFAERPEGSVSTLKIQRTQQEDSAVYLCASARTSAYEQYFGPGTRLTVT.

The chain is built from TRBV27 and TRBJ1-2; possibly TRBD1 for D (5 bases). V lost 4 bases, J lost 7 bases, and 19 bases lay in between. CDR1 is MNHEY, CDR2 SMNVEV, per germline (reference sequence). The CDR3 sequence is 15 residues long. Here the CDR3 reads CASSSSGTPGRGYTF. Written as DNA, the CDR3 is TGTGCCAGCAGTTCGTCCGGGACCCCGGGGCGTGGCTACACCTTC.

This clone showed up just once. This rearrangement joins TRBV19 to TRBJ2-3, with TRBD1 matching 7 bases. Germline CDR1 LNHDA, CDR2 SQIVND (reference sequence). With V trimmed by 9 bases and J by 3 bases, 6 bases remained unmatched. There are 13 residues in the CDR3. In DNA, the CDR3 is TGTGCCAGCGAGGGACAGCAAACAGATACGCAGTATTTT. This sequence encodes CASEGQQTDTQYF.

The rearrangement joins TRBV29-1 to TRBJ2-5; the match to TRBD2 covers 14 bases. TRBJ2-7 matches the DNA end more closely, so the J call is doubtful. Germline values: CDR1 SQVTM, CDR2 ANQGSEA. The CDR3 length is 15 residues. CDR3 protein: CSARTSGRTGREQYF. CDR3 sequence (DNA): TGCAGCGCCCGGACTAGCGGGAGGACGGGACGCGAGCAGTACTTC.

The genes are TRBV27 and TRBJ1-3; D unresolved. V was cut by 6 bases and J by 4 bases, with 10 bases left in between. The CDR3 covers 13 residues. CDR1 and CDR2 (germline): MNHEY, SMNVEV (reference sequence). The CDR3 region is CASRETAGNTIYF. CDR3 sequence (DNA): TGTGCCAGCAGAGAAACGGCGGGAAACACCATATATTTT.